One sample yielded the 16 T cell receptor beta chains listed below, sequenced in a study of blood T cell repertoires in COVID-19. This table comes from immunoSEQ multiplex PCR, and its TCRdb copy is limited to in-frame clones, with some not included. The sample consists of around 59,000 clones, roughly 80% of them appearing once. Sequenced: peripheral blood. The receptors originated from a woman between 45 and 65 years old with active or convalescent COVID-19.

The chain uses TRBV6-1 and TRBJ1-6, with a possible D match to TRBD1 (5 bases). CDR3 length: 15 residues. Germline assignment: CDR1 MNHNS and CDR2 SASEGT. The V gene lost 2 bases and the J gene lost 7 bases, with 12 bases spanning the gap. In DNA, the CDR3 is TGTGCCAGCAGTGAACGCGGGGGAAGGAATTCACCCCTCCACTTT. It translates to CASSERGGRNSPLHF.

The rearrangement uses TRBV25-1 and TRBJ2-6; the match to TRBD1 covers 8 bases. The CDR3 consists of 18 residues. Germline trimming cut 5 bases from V and 0 bases from J; bases unmatched to any gene: 9. Germline assignment: CDR1 MGHDK and CDR2 SYGVNS. The CDR3 region is CASSPDRGLISGANVLTF. The CDR3 nucleotides read TGTGCCAGCAGTCCAGACAGGGGCCTAATCTCTGGGGCCAACGTCCTGACTTTC.

The rearrangement links TRBV7-7 to TRBJ2-3; D gene ambiguous. The CDR3 consists of 15 residues. Germline V gene sequence: CDR1 SSHAT, CDR2 FNYEAQ (reference sequence). V was trimmed by 2 bases and J by 1 base, leaving 10 bases between them. CDR3 protein: CASSLSPSGTDTQYF. In DNA form, the CDR3 reads TGTGCCAGCAGCTTAAGTCCAAGCGGCACAGATACGCAGTATTTT.

This chain links TRBV10-2 with TRBJ1-2; possibly TRBD1 for D (5 bases). V was clipped by 2 bases and J by 8 bases, with 15 bases between them. CDR1 and CDR2 (germline): WSHSY, SAAADI. The CDR3 loop spans 14 amino acids. CDR3 bases: TGCGCCAGCAGTGAGGATATTTGGGGGGAAGGCTACACCTTC. It yields the protein CASSEDIWGEGYTF.

This sequence joins TRBV29-1 and TRBJ2-7; D might be TRBD2 (5 bases). The CDR3 spans 11 residues. CDR1 and CDR2 (germline): SQVTM, ANQGSEA. V lost 4 bases and J 5 bases, leaving 9 bases between the germline ends. CDR3 sequence reads: CSVAEGHEQYF. The CDR3 DNA follows: TGCAGCGTTGCCGAGGGCCACGAGCAGTACTTC.

The chain combines TRBV5-5 with TRBJ2-7, with 8 positions matching TRBD2. The CDR3 is made up of 14 amino acids. Germline V lookup: CDR1 SGHKS, CDR2 YYEKEE (reference sequence). V lost 2 bases to trimming and J lost 5 bases; unmatched junction nucleotides: 6. The CDR3 here is CASSFQREGHEQYF. For the CDR3, the DNA is TGTGCCAGCAGCTTTCAACGGGAGGGCCACGAGCAGTACTTC.

This clone was found a few times. The rearrangement uses TRBV7-8 and TRBJ2-2, with 9 bases aligning to TRBD2. The V and J ends lost 6 bases and 4 bases, in that order; junction bases with no gene match: 3. This CDR3 region has 14 residues. Germline lookup yields CDR1 SGHVS and CDR2 FQNEAQ. The DNA for the CDR3 is TGTGCCAGCAGAGTAGCGGGAGCCACCGGGGAGCTGTTTTTT. Its protein is CASRVAGATGELFF.

The V call is TRBV19, the J call TRBJ2-2; 12 bases are a match to TRBD2. Trimming cost V 3 bases and J 3 bases; bases outside gene matches: 8. Looked up from germline, CDR1 is LNHDA and CDR2 is SQIVND (reference sequence). The CDR3 contains 18 residues. The CDR3 sequence is CASSIVLAGGPDTGELFF. As DNA, the CDR3 is TGTGCCAGTAGTATCGTTCTAGCGGGAGGGCCCGACACCGGGGAGCTGTTTTTT.

V gene TRBV18 combines with J gene TRBJ2-7, with D perhaps TRBD1 (6 bases). Trimming took 11 bases from V and 1 from J, leaving 18 bases between them. The CDR3 contains 14 residues. CDR1 and CDR2 from the germline V gene are KGHSH and LQKENI. DNA of the CDR3: TGTGCCTCCACCGGCCGGGACATATCCTACGAGCAGTACTTC. This codes for CASTGRDISYEQYF.

V is TRBV7-9 and J is TRBJ1-2; perhaps TRBD1 as D (5 bases). The CDR3 runs to 17 residues. Trimming removed 1 base at V and 1 base at J, with 16 bases between. From germline, CDR1 is SEHNR and CDR2 FQNEAQ (reference sequence). In DNA, the CDR3 is TGTGCCAGCAGCTTAGACGGAGGGGACGTCCGTAACTATGGCTACACCTTC. It yields the protein CASSLDGGDVRNYGYTF. The full variable domain, with the rest looked up from reference TRBV7-9 and TRBJ1-2, is DTGVSQNPRHKITKRGQNVTFRCDPISEHNRLYWYRQTLGQGPEFLTYFQNEAQLEKSRLLSDRFSAERPKGSFSTLEIQRTEQGDSAMYLCASSLDGGDVRNYGYTFGSGTRLTVV.

V and J are TRBV5-1 and TRBJ2-7, with 9 bases that match TRBD1. V was clipped by 5 bases and J by 3 bases; unmatched bases: 12. This CDR3 contains 16 residues. CDR1 and CDR2 (germline): SGHRS, YFSETQ. CDR3 in amino acids: CASRVEPGQGLYEQYF. The CDR3, as DNA: TGCGCCAGCAGGGTGGAGCCGGGACAGGGACTCTACGAGCAGTACTTC.

V gene TRBV3-1 (or the pseudogene TRBV3-2) combines with J gene TRBJ1-6, with 7 positions matching TRBD1. The CDR3 consists of 14 residues. Per the germline V gene, CDR1 is LGHDT and CDR2 is YNNKEL (reference sequence). J lost 7 bases, V lost 4 bases, and 4 bases had no gene match. The CDR3, as DNA: TGTGCCAGCAGCCTGACAGGGAACAATTCACCCCTCCACTTT. Translation gives CASSLTGNNSPLHF.

The chain uses TRBV20-1 and TRBJ1-1; no firm D call. The CDR3 is 12 amino acids. Looked up from germline, CDR1 is DFQATT and CDR2 is SNEGSKA (reference sequence). V dropped 3 bases and J dropped 0 bases, with 5 bases sitting between them. CDR3 in amino acids: CSASDVNTEAFF. The CDR3 DNA reads as TGCAGTGCTAGTGACGTGAACACTGAAGCTTTCTTT.

The rearrangement links TRBV9 to TRBJ2-7, with TRBD2 identical over 9 bases. This CDR3 is built from 15 residues. The J segment lost 5 bases and the V segment lost 0 bases, leaving 6 bases of the junction unmatched. CDR1 is SGDLS, CDR2 YYNGEE, per germline. This CDR3 is CASSVGPGLADEQYF. CDR3 nucleotides: TGTGCCAGCAGCGTAGGTCCGGGACTAGCAGACGAGCAGTACTTC.

The chain carries TRBV27 and TRBJ1-5; the D gene is possibly TRBD1 (6 bases). The length of the CDR3 is 14 residues. The V and J ends lost 6 bases and 5 bases respectively, with 14 bases between them. Germline lookup yields CDR1 MNHEY and CDR2 SMNVEV (reference sequence). CDR3: CASSQRGGDQPQHF. The CDR3 region has the DNA TGTGCCAGCAGCCAAAGGGGGGGGGATCAGCCCCAGCATTTT.

The chain couples TRBV27 to TRBJ2-7; D is uncertain. Trimming removed 2 bases at V and 2 bases at J, with 10 bases between. The CDR3 runs to 14 residues. Germline V gene data show CDR1 as MNHEY and CDR2 as SMNVEV (reference sequence). CDR3 region: CASSLAGSTYEQYF. Here the CDR3 DNA reads TGTGCCAGCAGTTTAGCCGGGTCTACCTACGAGCAGTACTTC.